Below are 12 T cell receptor beta chains sequenced from a single sample in a study of T cell responses to AZD1222 COVID-19 vaccine. Profiled with immunoSEQ multiplex PCR; TCRdb holds only in-frame clones, not every one. The sample shows 150,000 or so clones, approximately 95% of them seen only once. The source material was peripheral blood, sampled on day 0 of MenACWY control vaccination. Every receptor here comes from an adult in good health.

This chain links TRBV11-1 with TRBJ2-4; 9 positions match TRBD2. This CDR3 spans 15 amino acids. Germline V CDR1 and CDR2: SGHAT, FQDESV (reference sequence). Germline trimming cut 1 base from V and 7 bases from J; bases unmatched to any gene: 5. CDR3 region: CASSLGGGAVNIQYF. CDR3 coding DNA: TGTGCCAGCAGCTTAGGCGGGGGGGCCGTCAACATTCAGTACTTC.

The chain carries TRBV30 and TRBJ2-7; the match to TRBD1 covers 9 bases. V was pared by 3 bases and J by 7 bases, with 7 bases of the junction left unmatched. Germline V gene data show CDR1 as GTSNPN and CDR2 as SVGIG (reference sequence). CDR3 length: 13 amino acids. CDR3 DNA: TGTGCCTGGAGCGCACAGGGGGCTGGAGAGCAGTACTTC. Translated, it gives CAWSAQGAGEQYF. Variable domain in full (rest from reference TRBV30 and TRBJ2-7): SQTIHQWPATLVQPVGSPLSLECTVEGTSNPNLYWYRQAAGRGLQLLFYSVGIGQISSEVPQNLSASRPQDRQFILSSKKLLLSDSGFYLCAWSAQGAGEQYFGPGTRLTVT.

The chain joins TRBV15 to TRBJ1-2; a weak D match, TRBD1 (5 bases). The V and J ends lost 5 bases and 7 bases respectively, with 14 bases between them. Germline-derived CDR1 and CDR2 are LNHNV and YYDKDF (reference sequence). The CDR3 contains 13 residues. The CDR3 region is CATSPRRGSGYTF. CDR3 sequence (DNA): TGTGCCACCAGCCCCAGAAGGGGATCTGGCTACACCTTC. Combining the CDR3 with reference TRBV15 and TRBJ1-2 gives the whole variable domain DAMVIQNPRYQVTQFGKPVTLSCSQTLNHNVMYWYQQKSSQAPKLLFHYYDKDFNNEADTPDNFQSRRPNTSFCFLDIRSPGLGDTAMYLCATSPRRGSGYTFGSGTRLTVV.

The CDR3 coding sequence is TGTGCCAGCAGCCAGACCCCCGGGACAGGGGGCAACGAGCAGTACTTC. As protein: CASSQTPGTGGNEQYF. The V call is TRBV11-3, the J call TRBJ2-7, with 12 bases identical to TRBD1. This CDR3 is 16 amino acids long. V shed 5 bases and J 5 bases; nucleotides not matched to a gene: 10. Germline CDR1 and CDR2: SGHNT and YENEEA.

The genes are TRBV28 and TRBJ2-3; 7 bases fit TRBD2. After removal of 6 bases from V and 11 bases from J, the junction contained 14 bases not matched to a gene. CDR1 is MDHEN, CDR2 SYDVKM, per germline. This CDR3 comprises 14 residues. The CDR3 loop is CASRTSGNLVKQYF. DNA of the CDR3: TGTGCCAGCAGGACGAGCGGGAATCTTGTGAAGCAGTATTTT.

The chain couples TRBV12-5 to TRBJ1-6; no definite D call. Per germline, CDR1 LGHNT and CDR2 FRNRAP. The CDR3 is made up of 11 amino acids. Trimming removed 3 bases from V and 9 bases from J, with 3 bases in between. CDR3 DNA sequence: TGTGCTAGTGGTTTATCTTCACCCCTCCACTTT. Its translation is CASGLSSPLHF.

Written as DNA, the CDR3 is TGTGCCAGCCCCCCCACAGGGGGAGAGAACACTGAAGCTTTCTTT. This codes for CASPPTGGENTEAFF. This rearrangement joins TRBV28 to TRBJ1-1, with 8 bases aligning to TRBD1. CDR3 length: 15 residues. Per germline, CDR1 MDHEN and CDR2 SYDVKM. V gave up 8 bases and J gave up 1 base; unmatched junction bases: 9.

The chain carries TRBV30 and TRBJ1-2; 11 nucleotides align to TRBD1. The germline CDR1 and CDR2 sequences are GTSNPN and SVGIG (reference sequence). Trimming took 3 bases from V and 4 from J; bases not matched to a gene: 10. The CDR3 is 16 amino acids. The CDR3 reads CAWSGLGDRGIYGYTF. CDR3 sequence (DNA): TGTGCCTGGAGCGGTTTGGGGGACAGGGGGATCTATGGCTACACCTTC.

The chain is built from TRBV28 and TRBJ2-2; D is unresolved. There are 12 residues in the CDR3. V lost 6 bases, J lost 6 bases, and 8 bases lay in between. CDR1 is MDHEN and CDR2 is SYDVKM in the germline V gene. CDR3 amino acids: CASSPVPGELFF. DNA for the CDR3: TGTGCCAGCAGCCCAGTACCCGGGGAGCTGTTTTTT.

The gene calls are TRBV7-6 and TRBJ2-1; D possibly matches TRBD1 or TRBD2 (5 bases each). CDR1 is SGHVS and CDR2 is FNYEAQ in the germline V gene. V lost 3 bases to trimming and J lost 7 bases, with 7 bases between them. This CDR3 region has 12 residues. DNA for the CDR3: TGTGCCAGCAGCTTCGAGGGGAATGAGCAGTTCTTC. This translates into CASSFEGNEQFF.

The chain is built from TRBV7-9 and TRBJ1-2; no firm D call. The CDR3 covers 13 residues. V lost 2 bases and J lost 8, with 12 bases in between. Germline V gives CDR1 SEHNR, CDR2 FQNEAQ (reference sequence). CDR3 DNA sequence: TGTGCCAGCAGCTTATCGGCCGGAGTAGGCTACACCTTC. Its protein is CASSLSAGVGYTF.

The CDR3 region is CASSEIRSNQPQHF. In DNA form, the CDR3 reads TGTGCCAGCAGTGAAATCCGTAGCAATCAGCCCCAGCATTTT. This sequence joins TRBV2 and TRBJ1-5; D remains unclear. This CDR3 spans 14 amino acids. V was pared by 2 bases and J by 0 bases, with 5 bases between. Germline loops: CDR1 SNHLY, CDR2 FYNNEI.